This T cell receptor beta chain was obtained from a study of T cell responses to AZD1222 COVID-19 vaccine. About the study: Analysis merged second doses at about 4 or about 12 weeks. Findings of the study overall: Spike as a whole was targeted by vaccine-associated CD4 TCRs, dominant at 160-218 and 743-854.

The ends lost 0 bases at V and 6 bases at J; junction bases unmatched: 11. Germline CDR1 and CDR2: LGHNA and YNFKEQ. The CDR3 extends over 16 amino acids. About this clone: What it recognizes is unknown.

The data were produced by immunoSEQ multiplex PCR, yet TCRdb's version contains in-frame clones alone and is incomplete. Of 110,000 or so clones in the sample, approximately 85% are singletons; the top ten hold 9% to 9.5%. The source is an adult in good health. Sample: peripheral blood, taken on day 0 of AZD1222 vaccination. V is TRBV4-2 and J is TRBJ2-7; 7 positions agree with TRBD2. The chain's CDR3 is CASSQDRTGGFSEQYF. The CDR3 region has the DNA TGTGCCAGCAGCCAAGATCGGACGGGGGGTTTTTCCGAGCAGTACTTC.